These 12 T cell receptor beta chains were sequenced from one sample in a study of CD8 T cells in Susac syndrome. After extraction with the RNeasy kit, 0.5 to 1 ug of the RNA was reverse transcribed using random hexamers. TCRdb re-called the immunoSEQ multiplex PCR reads with MiXCR, one entry per CDR3 protein. The sample contains 130,000 to 150,000 distinct CDR3 sequences, over 85% of which appear only once. Sequenced input: CD8+ T cells from PBMCs. These receptors came from a human donor in good health.

The genes are TRBV4-3 and TRBJ1-4; tentative D call: TRBD1 (6 bases). This CDR3 region has 15 residues. Germline values: CDR1 LGHNA, CDR2 YSLEER. Trimming cost V 3 bases and J 13 bases, with 21 bases left between them. As DNA, the CDR3 is TGCGCCAGCAGCCAGTACAGGGACTCTAATGAGAGACTGTTTTTT. Encoded protein: CASSQYRDSNERLFF.

The chain uses TRBV30 and TRBJ2-3, with 7 bases lining up with TRBD1. The germline gives CDR1 GTSNPN, CDR2 SVGIG (reference sequence). The CDR3 runs to 16 residues. J lost 0 bases, V lost 0 bases, and 6 bases had no gene match. The CDR3 DNA follows: TGTGCCTGGAGTGTCCTGACAGGGATTAGCACAGATACGCAGTATTTT. Residues: CAWSVLTGISTDTQYF.

This clonotype occurred a few times. The chain recombines TRBV7-9 with TRBJ2-7, with D possibly matching TRBD1 (5 bases). The germline gives CDR1 SEHNR, CDR2 FQNEAQ (reference sequence). V gave up 1 base and J gave up 2 bases, with 6 bases separating them. The CDR3 totals 13 residues. The CDR3 sequence: CASSLVGPYEQYF. The CDR3, as DNA: TGTGCCAGCAGCTTAGTGGGGCCCTACGAGCAGTACTTC. The entire variable domain, with the rest obtained from reference TRBV7-9 and TRBJ2-7, is as follows: DTGVSQNPRHKITKRGQNVTFRCDPISEHNRLYWYRQTLGQGPEFLTYFQNEAQLEKSRLLSDRFSAERPKGSFSTLEIQRTEQGDSAMYLCASSLVGPYEQYFGPGTRLTVT.

The V gene is TRBV7-8, the J gene TRBJ1-2; the D gene is possibly TRBD1 (5 bases). CDR1 is SGHVS, CDR2 FQNEAQ, per germline. The CDR3 runs to 14 residues. Trimming left V 5 bases short and J 2 bases short, with 12 bases between. CDR3 sequence (DNA): TGTGCCAGCAGCCCTGGAGACAGCAACTATGGCTACACCTTC. This translates into CASSPGDSNYGYTF.

The chain is built from TRBV29-1 and TRBJ2-3; 7 bases agree with TRBD1. Looked up from germline, CDR1 is SQVTM and CDR2 is ANQGSEA. V lost 5 bases to trimming and J lost 3 bases; unmatched junction nucleotides: 14. The CDR3 spans 16 residues. The CDR3 spells CSVYRDRALRTDTQYF. CDR3 coding DNA: TGCAGCGTTTACCGGGACAGAGCTCTGAGGACAGATACGCAGTATTTT.

J is TRBJ2-7 and V is TRBV4-1, with D maybe TRBD2 (5 bases). Germline values: CDR1 MGHRA, CDR2 YSYEKL. V was cut by 1 base and J by 5 bases, with 15 bases left in between. This CDR3 is 15 amino acids long. CDR3 sequence (DNA): TGCGCCAGCAGCCAAGTAGGGTCTAGCTTCCACGAGCAGTACTTC. Encoded protein: CASSQVGSSFHEQYF.

V gene TRBV27 combines with J gene TRBJ1-5; TRBD1 is a possible D gene (6 bases). CDR3 length equals 14 residues. The V end was cut by 7 bases, the J end by 4 bases, with 14 bases between. Germline CDR1 and CDR2: MNHEY and SMNVEV (reference sequence). CDR3 sequence reads: CASMEAGDNQPQHF. As DNA, the CDR3 is TGTGCCAGCATGGAGGCAGGGGATAATCAGCCCCAGCATTTT.

CDR3 sequence (DNA): TGTGCCAGCAGCTCCCCATGGGGGACAGATGCCTACAATGAGCAGTTCTTC. Encoded protein: CASSSPWGTDAYNEQFF. The V and J genes are TRBV7-9 and TRBJ2-1; 7 nucleotides agree with TRBD1. After removal of 4 bases from V and 2 bases from J, the junction contained 11 bases not matched to a gene. The V gene's germline CDR1 is SEHNR and CDR2 FQNEAQ (reference sequence). CDR3 length: 17 residues.

The chain joins TRBV7-9 to TRBJ2-1, with TRBD2 matching over 7 bases. The germline CDR1 and CDR2 sequences are SEHNR and FQNEAQ (reference sequence). The CDR3 consists of 18 residues. Trimming took 1 base from V and 4 from J; bases not matched to a gene: 13. The CDR3 loop reads CASSLGAPGLGSYNEQFF. CDR3 nucleotide sequence: TGTGCCAGCAGCTTAGGGGCCCCAGGACTAGGGAGTTACAATGAGCAGTTCTTC.

This chain uses TRBV7-9 with TRBJ2-3, with 7 bases aligning to TRBD2. Germline CDR1 SEHNR, CDR2 FQNEAQ (reference sequence). The CDR3 is 17 residues long. J gave up 2 bases and V 1 base, and 9 bases lay outside the gene matches. The CDR3 is CASSLVVRLAVTDTQYF. The CDR3 DNA is TGTGCCAGCAGCTTAGTAGTTCGGCTAGCGGTCACAGATACGCAGTATTTT. The complete variable domain, with remaining parts taken from reference TRBV7-9 and TRBJ2-3, reads DTGVSQNPRHKITKRGQNVTFRCDPISEHNRLYWYRQTLGQGPEFLTYFQNEAQLEKSRLLSDRFSAERPKGSFSTLEIQRTEQGDSAMYLCASSLVVRLAVTDTQYFGPGTRLTVL.

The chain combines TRBV27 with TRBJ2-3, with 9 bases matching TRBD1. The CDR3 is 14 residues long. CDR1 is MNHEY, CDR2 SMNVEV, per germline (reference sequence). Unmatched junction bases numbered 7, after V lost 5 bases and J lost 7 bases. This chain's CDR3 is CASSTGTGRYTQYF. CDR3 DNA: TGTGCCAGCAGTACCGGGACAGGGCGATATACGCAGTATTTT.

V gene TRBV10-2 combines with J gene TRBJ2-7, with 7 nucleotides matching TRBD2. The CDR3 covers 13 residues. V lost 5 bases, J lost 3 bases, and 4 bases stayed unmatched. The V gene's germline CDR1 is WSHSY and CDR2 SAAADI. The CDR3 nucleotides are TGCGCCAGCAGTATTGCGGGAGACTACGAGCAGTACTTC. Translation gives CASSIAGDYEQYF.